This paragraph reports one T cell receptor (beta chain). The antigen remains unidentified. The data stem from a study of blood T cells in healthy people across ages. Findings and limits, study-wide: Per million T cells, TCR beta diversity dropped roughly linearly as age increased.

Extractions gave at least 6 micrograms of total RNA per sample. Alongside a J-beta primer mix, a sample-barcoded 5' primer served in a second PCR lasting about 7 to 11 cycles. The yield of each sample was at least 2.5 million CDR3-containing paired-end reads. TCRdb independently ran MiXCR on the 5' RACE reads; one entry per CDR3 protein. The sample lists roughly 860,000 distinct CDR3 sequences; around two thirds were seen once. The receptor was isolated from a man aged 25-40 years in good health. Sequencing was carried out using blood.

CDR3 region: CASSYSRVYQPQHF. CDR3 DNA sequence: TGTGCCAGCAGTTACTCGAGGGTTTACCAGCCCCAGCATTTT. V is TRBV6-5 and J is TRBJ1-5; D is unresolved. The CDR3 loop spans 14 amino acids. Germline values: CDR1 MNHEY, CDR2 SVGAGI. The germline V and J ends were trimmed by 0 bases and 7 bases, with 10 bases remaining between them.